Shown below are 18 T cell receptor beta chains from a single sample sequenced in a study of OX40 agonist ivuxolimab in advanced cancers. Profiling relied on immunoSEQ multiplex PCR, and the TCRdb table lists in-frame clones only, not all of them. The sample includes 90,000 or so clones, approximately 90% of them seen just once. The sample here was CD4+ or CD8+ T cells sorted from blood, taken in a trial of the OX40 agonist ivuxolimab. The receptors were gathered from an adult with an advanced solid tumor such as melanoma, head and neck, liver or kidney cancer.

CDR3 nucleotides: TGTGCCATCGGCGGACAGAACACTGAAGCTTTCTTT. This gives the protein CAIGGQNTEAFF. This sequence joins TRBV10-3 and TRBJ1-1; tentative D call: TRBD1 (5 bases). Germline V gene lookup returns CDR1 ENHRY and CDR2 SYGVKD. The CDR3 consists of 12 residues. V shed 8 bases and J shed 1 base, with 8 bases lying between them.

DNA for the CDR3: TGTGCCAGCAGCTTGGCCGGGACAGGTACGAGGGGATACTATGGCTACACCTTC. Protein sequence: CASSLAGTGTRGYYGYTF. The chain recombines TRBV5-5 with TRBJ1-2; 8 bases agree with TRBD1. The CDR3 contains 18 residues. The ends lost 0 bases at V and 3 bases at J; junction bases unmatched: 13. From germline, CDR1 is SGHKS and CDR2 YYEKEE (reference sequence).

This clone occurred once. This chain joins TRBV5-1 and TRBJ2-7, with 10 positions matching TRBD1. With 4 bases clipped from V and 2 bases from J, the junction kept 3 bases outside the gene matches. The CDR3 loop spans 14 amino acids. Germline CDR1 is SGHRS and CDR2 is YFSETQ. CDR3: CASSVTGGPYEQYF. CDR3 DNA sequence: TGCGCCAGCAGCGTGACAGGGGGCCCCTACGAGCAGTACTTC. Based on the CDR3 plus reference TRBV5-1 and TRBJ2-7, the full variable domain is KAGVTQTPRYLIKTRGQQVTLSCSPISGHRSVSWYQQTPGQGLQFLFEYFSETQRNKGNFPGRFSGRQFSNSRSEMNVSTLELGDSALYLCASSVTGGPYEQYFGPGTRLTVT.

The J gene is TRBJ2-5, the V gene TRBV18, with no clear D. The CDR3 totals 13 residues. V lost 0 bases and J 5 bases, leaving 7 bases between the germline ends. CDR1 and CDR2 from the germline V gene are KGHSH and LQKENI. DNA for the CDR3: TGTGCCAGCTCACCACCAGCTATTGAGACCCAGTACTTC. Translated, it gives CASSPPAIETQYF. The complete variable domain, with remaining parts taken from reference TRBV18 and TRBJ2-5, reads NAGVMQNPRHLVRRRGQEARLRCSPMKGHSHVYWYRQLPEEGLKFMVYLQKENIIDESGMPKERFSAEFPKEGPSILRIQQVVRGDSAAYFCASSPPAIETQYFGPGTRLLVL.

The V call is TRBV6-1, the J call TRBJ2-7, with unresolved D. The CDR3 totals 12 residues. From germline, CDR1 is MNHNS and CDR2 SASEGT. V was shortened by 3 bases and J by 6 bases, with 9 bases between the two germline ends. DNA for the CDR3: TGTGCCAGCAGTGACCAGCGTTTCGAGCAGTACTTC. It translates to CASSDQRFEQYF.

The CDR3 loop is CASSQADRGLYLGTDTQYF. The CDR3, as DNA: TGTGCCAGCAGCCAAGCCGACAGGGGGCTCTATCTAGGCACAGATACGCAGTATTTT. The chain joins TRBV14 to TRBJ2-3; the match to TRBD1 covers 10 bases. Germline V gene data show CDR1 as SGHDN and CDR2 as FVKESK. The V and J ends lost 1 base and 1 base, in that order; junction bases with no gene match: 11. The CDR3 extends over 19 amino acids. The variable domain in full, completed from reference TRBV14 and TRBJ2-3, reads EAGVTQFPSHSVIEKGQTVTLRCDPISGHDNLYWYRRVMGKEIKFLLHFVKESKQDESGMPNNRFLAERTGGTYSTLKVQPAELEDSGVYFCASSQADRGLYLGTDTQYFGPGTRLTVL.

This chain connects TRBV28 to TRBJ1-5, with 8 bases fitting TRBD1. In germline, CDR1 is MDHEN, CDR2 SYDVKM. The CDR3 spans 15 residues. V was pared by 7 bases and J by 0 bases, with 5 bases of the junction left unmatched. The CDR3: CASKQGAGSNQPQHF. For the CDR3, the DNA is TGTGCCAGCAAGCAGGGGGCTGGTAGCAATCAGCCCCAGCATTTT. Combining the CDR3 with reference TRBV28 and TRBJ1-5 gives the whole variable domain DVKVTQSSRYLVKRTGEKVFLECVQDMDHENMFWYRQDPGLGLRLIYFSYDVKMKEKGDIPEGYSVSREKKERFSLILESASTNQTSMYLCASKQGAGSNQPQHFGDGTRLSIL.

Only one count was recorded for this clone. The V call is TRBV10-3, the J call TRBJ2-1, with 9 positions matching TRBD2. Germline V gene data show CDR1 as ENHRY and CDR2 as SYGVKD. V shed 1 base and J 5 bases; nucleotides not matched to a gene: 3. This CDR3 is 15 amino acids long. CDR3 sequence (DNA): TGTGCCATCAGTGAGTTTAGCGGGAGCGACAATGAGCAGTTCTTC. It is translated as CAISEFSGSDNEQFF.

J is TRBJ2-1 and V is TRBV5-1, with D perhaps given as TRBD1 or TRBD2 (5 bases each). V lost 0 bases, J lost 5 bases, and 12 bases lay in between. The V gene's germline CDR1 is SGHRS and CDR2 YFSETQ. This CDR3 is built from 15 residues. The CDR3, as DNA: TGCGCCAGCAGCTTGGAGGGACGGAAAGACAATGAGCAGTTCTTC. This encodes CASSLEGRKDNEQFF.

This chain uses TRBV11-3 with TRBJ2-7; D uncertain. This CDR3 is 12 amino acids long. The ends were cut back, 6 bases at V and 0 bases at J, with 6 bases in the middle. Germline V gives CDR1 SGHNT, CDR2 YENEEA. In DNA, the CDR3 is TGTGCCAGCAGAGGGCGCTCCTACGAGCAGTACTTC. This sequence encodes CASRGRSYEQYF.

The DNA of the CDR3 is TGTGCCAGCAGCCCGCCAAGCAGGAAACAGTTCTTC. Its translation: CASSPPSRKQFF. The chain recombines TRBV7-2 with TRBJ2-1; no firm D call. The CDR3 sequence is 12 residues long. Trimming cost V 5 bases and J 13 bases, with 15 bases left between them. Germline CDR1 reads SGHTA; CDR2 reads FQGNSA.

The V call is TRBV6-5, the J call TRBJ1-2; tentatively, D is TRBD1 (6 bases). Germline V lookup: CDR1 MNHEY, CDR2 SVGAGI. V lost 4 bases, J lost 4 bases, and 16 bases lay in between. The CDR3 extends over 15 amino acids. CDR3 sequence (DNA): TGTGCCAGCAGTTCCCTCAGGGGCGGAGGCTATGGCTACACCTTC. Its translation: CASSSLRGGGYGYTF.

The chain combines TRBV11-1 with TRBJ2-7; D unresolved. The CDR3 has 10 amino acids. V gave up 4 bases and J gave up 2 bases, with 0 bases separating them. Germline V gives CDR1 SGHAT, CDR2 FQDESV (reference sequence). The CDR3, as DNA: TGTGCCAGCAGCTCCTACGAGCAGTACTTC. It codes for CASSSYEQYF.

The chain carries TRBV4-1 and TRBJ1-4; TRBD1 agrees at 8 bases. Per the germline V gene, CDR1 is MGHRA and CDR2 is YSYEKL. Unmatched junction bases numbered 11, after V lost 0 bases and J lost 8 bases. The CDR3 runs to 17 residues. The CDR3: CASSQDAPGGPLEKLFF. CDR3 bases: TGCGCCAGCAGCCAAGACGCCCCAGGGGGCCCCTTAGAAAAACTGTTTTTT.

This clone was found once. The J gene is TRBJ2-7, the V gene TRBV7-8; unclear D gene. The germline V and J ends were trimmed by 0 bases and 8 bases, with 8 bases remaining between them. The CDR3 is 12 residues long. In germline, CDR1 is SGHVS, CDR2 FQNEAQ. CDR3 sequence reads: CASSLARAQQYF. The DNA of the CDR3 is TGTGCCAGCAGCTTAGCCCGGGCTCAGCAGTACTTC. Supplemented by reference TRBV7-8 and TRBJ2-7, the full variable domain reads GAGVSQSPRYKVAKRGQDVALRCDPISGHVSLFWYQQALGQGPEFLTYFQNEAQLDKSGLPSDRFFAERPEGSVSTLKIQRTQQEDSAVYLCASSLARAQQYFGPGTRLTVT.

This rearrangement joins TRBV27 to TRBJ2-6; maybe TRBD1 (6 bases). The germline V gene encodes CDR1 MNHEY and CDR2 SMNVEV (reference sequence). Deletions cut 1 base from V and 2 bases from J, with 12 bases between. The CDR3 sequence is 17 residues long. In DNA, the CDR3 is TGTGCCAGCAGTTTATACCCCAACAGGGCTGGGGCCAACGTCCTGACTTTC. Protein: CASSLYPNRAGANVLTF.

This rearrangement joins TRBV5-1 to TRBJ1-4; possible D gene TRBD1, 6 bases. This CDR3 is 16 amino acids long. Per the germline V gene, CDR1 is SGHRS and CDR2 is YFSETQ. Deletions cut 3 bases from V and 8 bases from J, with 20 bases between. In DNA form, the CDR3 reads TGCGCCAGCAGCTATACTACAGGGTTAGGAAGGGAAAAACTGTTTTTT. This translates into CASSYTTGLGREKLFF.

V usage is TRBV5-6 and J usage is TRBJ2-1; D assignment may be TRBD1 or TRBD2 (5 bases each). The CDR3 runs 17 residues. CDR1 is SGHDT and CDR2 is YYEEEE in the germline V gene. Trimming removed 4 bases at V and 6 bases at J, with 23 bases between. CDR3 residues: CASSRDPGTTLLNEQFF. Here the CDR3 DNA reads TGTGCCAGCAGCCGGGATCCGGGGACGACCCTCCTCAATGAGCAGTTCTTC. The entire variable domain, with the rest obtained from reference TRBV5-6 and TRBJ2-1, is as follows: DAGVTQSPTHLIKTRGQQVTLRCSPKSGHDTVSWYQQALGQGPQFIFQYYEEEERQRGNFPDRFSGHQFPNYSSELNVNALLLGDSALYLCASSRDPGTTLLNEQFFGPGTRLTVL.